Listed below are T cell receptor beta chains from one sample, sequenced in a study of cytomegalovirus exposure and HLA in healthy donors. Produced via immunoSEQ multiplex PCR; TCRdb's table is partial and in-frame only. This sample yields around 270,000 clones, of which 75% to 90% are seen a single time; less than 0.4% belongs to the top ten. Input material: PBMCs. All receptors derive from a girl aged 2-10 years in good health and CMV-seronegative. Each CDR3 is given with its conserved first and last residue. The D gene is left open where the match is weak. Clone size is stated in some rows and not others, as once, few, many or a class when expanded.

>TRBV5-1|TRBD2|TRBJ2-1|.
TGCGCCAGCAGCCCCCTGGGGACTAGCGGGTCCTACAATGAGCAGTTCTTC
CASSPLGTSGSYNEQFF
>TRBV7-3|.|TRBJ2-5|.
TGTGCCAGCAGTCTACCCCCTCAAGAGACCCAGTACTTC
CASSLPPQETQYF
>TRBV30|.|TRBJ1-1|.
TGTGCCTGGGGGGGGTTCGTGGGCACTGAAGCTTTCTTT
CAWGGFVGTEAFF
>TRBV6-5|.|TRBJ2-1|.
TGTGCCAGCAGCCGACAGAATGAGCAGTTCTTC
CASSRQNEQFF
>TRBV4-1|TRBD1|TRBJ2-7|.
TGCGCCAGCAGCCAAGATATGTTCGGGACAGGGAGATACGAGCAGTACTTC
CASSQDMFGTGRYEQYF
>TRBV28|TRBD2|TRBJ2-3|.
TGTGCCAGCAGTCCGGGGGGGCCCACAACAGATACGCAGTATTTT
CASSPGGPTTDTQYF
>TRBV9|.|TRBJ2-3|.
TGTGCCAGCAGCGTATCCAGGGGCGGAACAGATACGCAGTATTTT
CASSVSRGGTDTQYF
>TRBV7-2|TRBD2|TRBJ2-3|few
TGTGCCAGCAGCAGAACTAGCGGGGGGAGGGATACGCAGTATTTT
CASSRTSGGRDTQYF
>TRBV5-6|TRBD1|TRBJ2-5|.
TGTGCCAGCAGCCCCTGGGGGGGAGCGGGACAGGGGGGTGAGACCCAGTACTTC
CASSPWGGAGQGGETQYF
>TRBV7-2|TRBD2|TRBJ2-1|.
TGTGCCAGCAGCTTAATGCAGGGCGGGGGGGTTAATGAGCAGTTCTTC
CASSLMQGGGVNEQFF
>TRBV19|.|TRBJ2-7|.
TGTGCCAGTAGTAGGGATGTAGGGGCCATACCCTACGAGCAGTACTTC
CASSRDVGAIPYEQYF
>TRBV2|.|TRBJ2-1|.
TGTGCCAGCTTATCGCGGAATGAGCAGTTCTTC
CASLSRNEQFF
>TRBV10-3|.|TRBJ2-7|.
TGTGCCATCAGTCAGTCGAACAGGGTAGGCTACGAGCAGTACTTC
CAISQSNRVGYEQYF
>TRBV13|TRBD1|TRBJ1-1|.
TGTGCCAGCAGCTTCATTACAGGGGGCACTGAAGCTTTCTTT
CASSFITGGTEAFF
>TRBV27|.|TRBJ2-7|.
TGTGCCAGCGCTAGACAGGCACTCTACGAGCAGTACTTC
CASARQALYEQYF
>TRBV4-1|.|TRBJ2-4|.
TGCGCCAGCAGCCAAGATAATTCGCGGGCCAAAAACATTCAGTACTTC
CASSQDNSRAKNIQYF
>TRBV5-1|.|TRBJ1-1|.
TGCGCCAGCAGCTTGACAGGGTCGGAAGAGAACACTGAAGCTTTCTTT
CASSLTGSEENTEAFF
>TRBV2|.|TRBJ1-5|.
TGTGCCAGCAGCGACAGGTCCCGCAATCAGCCCCAGCATTTT
CASSDRSRNQPQHF